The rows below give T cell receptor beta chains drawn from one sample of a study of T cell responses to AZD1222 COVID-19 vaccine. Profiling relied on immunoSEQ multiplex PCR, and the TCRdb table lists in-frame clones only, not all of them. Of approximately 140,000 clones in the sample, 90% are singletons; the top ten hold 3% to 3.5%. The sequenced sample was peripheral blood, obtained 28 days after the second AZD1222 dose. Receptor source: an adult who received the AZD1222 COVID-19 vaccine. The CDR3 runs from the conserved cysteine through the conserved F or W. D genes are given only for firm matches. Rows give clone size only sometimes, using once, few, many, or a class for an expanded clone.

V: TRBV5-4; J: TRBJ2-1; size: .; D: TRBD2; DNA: TGTGCCAGCAGCTTAAGCAAGCGGGAGCATGAGCAGTTCTTC; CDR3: CASSLSKREHEQFF
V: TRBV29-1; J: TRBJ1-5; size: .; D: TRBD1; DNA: TGCAGCGTTGGGACAGGGGGCAATCAGCCCCAGCATTTT; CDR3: CSVGTGGNQPQHF
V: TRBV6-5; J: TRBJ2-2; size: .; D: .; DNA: TGTGCCAGCAATAACAGGGAGGTGCGCGGGGAGCTGTTTTTT; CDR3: CASNNREVRGELFF
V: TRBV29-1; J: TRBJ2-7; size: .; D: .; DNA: TGCAGCGCCCGCGGTGGGGGCGGTACCTACGAGCAGTACTTC; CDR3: CSARGGGGTYEQYF
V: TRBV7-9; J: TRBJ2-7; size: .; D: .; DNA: TGTGCCAGCAGCTTAGCGGGAAGATGGGACGAGCAGTACTTC; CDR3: CASSLAGRWDEQYF
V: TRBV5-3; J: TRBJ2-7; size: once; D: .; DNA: .; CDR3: CARSCASTYEQYF
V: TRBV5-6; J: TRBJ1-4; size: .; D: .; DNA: TGTGCCAGCAGCTTGGGGGCCGACAAGTCCTCGCTAAAACTGTTTTTT; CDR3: CASSLGADKSSLKLFF
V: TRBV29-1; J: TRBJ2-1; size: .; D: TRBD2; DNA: TGCAGCGTTGAAGATTGGCGGGAGGAGCCAGCCCTCTTC; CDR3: CSVEDWREEPALF
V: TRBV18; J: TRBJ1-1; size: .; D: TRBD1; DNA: TGTGCCAGCTCACCACTGGGACAGGGGTGGACTGAAGCTTTCTTT; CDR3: CASSPLGQGWTEAFF
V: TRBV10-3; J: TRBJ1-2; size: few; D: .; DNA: TGTGCCATCAGTGGGGTTGGGAGTGACTATGGCTACACCTTC; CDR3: CAISGVGSDYGYTF
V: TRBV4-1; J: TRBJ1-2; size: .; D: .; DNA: TGCGCCAGCAGCCAAACACAGGGCGGAGGCTATGGCTACACCTTC; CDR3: CASSQTQGGGYGYTF
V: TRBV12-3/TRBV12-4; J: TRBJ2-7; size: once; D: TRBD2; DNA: TGTGCCAGCAGTTTTGCGGCGGGGGGCGAGCAGTACTTC; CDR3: CASSFAAGGEQYF
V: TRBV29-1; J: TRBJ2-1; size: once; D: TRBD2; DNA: TGCAGCGTTGCCACGGGGAGAGGCGGGAGGTCCGTTCGGGAGCAGTTCTTC; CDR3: CSVATGRGGRSVREQFF
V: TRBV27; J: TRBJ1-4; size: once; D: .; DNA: TGTGCCAGCAGTCCCCGGGGCAGGGTGGGTGAAAAACTGTTTTTT; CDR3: CASSPRGRVGEKLFF
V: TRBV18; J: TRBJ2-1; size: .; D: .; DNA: TGTGCCAGCTCACCTGGCCAGGGCCCGGGTTACAATGAGCAGTTCTTC; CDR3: CASSPGQGPGYNEQFF
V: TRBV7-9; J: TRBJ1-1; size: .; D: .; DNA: TGTGCCAGCAGGGGCACTGAAGCTTTCTTT; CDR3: CASRGTEAFF
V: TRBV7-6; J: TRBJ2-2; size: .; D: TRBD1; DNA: TGTGCCAGCAGTAAATTTTCCGGGACAGGGGTGAACACCGGGGAGCTGTTTTTT; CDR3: CASSKFSGTGVNTGELFF
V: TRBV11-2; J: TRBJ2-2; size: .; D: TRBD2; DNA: TGTGCCAGCAGCTTAGGTACTAGCGGGCACACCGGGGAGCTGTTTTTT; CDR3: CASSLGTSGHTGELFF
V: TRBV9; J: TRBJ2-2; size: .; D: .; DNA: TGTGCCAGCAGCGTAGATAGCTTCGGGGAGCTGTTTTTT; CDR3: CASSVDSFGELFF
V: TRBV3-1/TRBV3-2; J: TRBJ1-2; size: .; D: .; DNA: TGTGCCAGCAGCCACGCAGGGACCGGCTATGGCTACACCTTC; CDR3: CASSHAGTGYGYTF
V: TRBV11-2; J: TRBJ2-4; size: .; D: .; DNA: TGTGCCAGCAGTAGCCCCACGCTAGGCAACATTCAGTACTTC; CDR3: CASSSPTLGNIQYF
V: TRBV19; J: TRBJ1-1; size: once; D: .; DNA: TGTGCCAGTAGTGCCACAAGGGGAGGGACTGAAGCTTTCTTT; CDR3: CASSATRGGTEAFF
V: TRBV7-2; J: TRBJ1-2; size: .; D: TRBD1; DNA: TGTGCCAGCAGCTACCTACGAGGACAGGGCAATGGCTACACCTTC; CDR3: CASSYLRGQGNGYTF
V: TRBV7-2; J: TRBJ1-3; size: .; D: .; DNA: TGTGCCAGCAGCTTGGAGGATAGCCTCTCTGGAAACACCATATATTTT; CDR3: CASSLEDSLSGNTIYF
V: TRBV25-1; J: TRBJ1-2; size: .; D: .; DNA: TGTGCCAGCAGTAGGTCGGCAGGACGCTCCTATGGCTACACCTTC; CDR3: CASSRSAGRSYGYTF
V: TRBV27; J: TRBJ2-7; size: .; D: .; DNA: TGTGCCACTAGTGGCTGGCGGAGTTCCTACGAGCAGTACTTC; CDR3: CATSGWRSSYEQYF
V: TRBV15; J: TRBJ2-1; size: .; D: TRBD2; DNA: TGTGCCACCAGCAGAGATGGACTAGCGGGAGGGCCCCATCACAATGAGCAGTTCTTC; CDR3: CATSRDGLAGGPHHNEQFF
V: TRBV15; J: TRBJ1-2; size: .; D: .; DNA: TGTGCCACCAGCAGGGGGACCGGGGGCGTTGGTGGCTACACCTTC; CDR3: CATSRGTGGVGGYTF
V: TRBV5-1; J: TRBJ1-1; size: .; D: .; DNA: TGCGCCAGCACCCCAATCCCGGACGGGAACACTGAAGCTTTCTTT; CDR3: CASTPIPDGNTEAFF
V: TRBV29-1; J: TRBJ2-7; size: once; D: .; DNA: TGCAGCGTTGAGTGGGCAGGAAGATTAGCGGATTACGGACAGTACTTC; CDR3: CSVEWAGRLADYGQYF
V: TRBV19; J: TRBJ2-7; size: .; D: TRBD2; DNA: TGTGCCAGTAGTATAGAACTAGCGGGTACCCACGAGCAGTACTTC; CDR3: CASSIELAGTHEQYF
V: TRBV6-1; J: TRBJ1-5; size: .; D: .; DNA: TGTGCCAGCAGTGAAGCAGGGGGCAATCAGCCCCAGCATTTT; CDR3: CASSEAGGNQPQHF
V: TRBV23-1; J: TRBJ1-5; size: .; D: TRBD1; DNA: TGCGCCAGCAGTAGAAGCAGGGGGGGCAATCAGCCCCAGCATTTT; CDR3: CASSRSRGGNQPQHF
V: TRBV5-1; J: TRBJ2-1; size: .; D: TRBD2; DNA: TGCGCCAGCAGCAGTATAGCGGGTGGTGCCTACAATGAGCAGTTCTTC; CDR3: CASSSIAGGAYNEQFF
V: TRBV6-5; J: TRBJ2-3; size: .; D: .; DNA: TGTGCCAGCAGTTACTCGCAAGCTGCCGATACGCAGTATTTT; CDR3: CASSYSQAADTQYF
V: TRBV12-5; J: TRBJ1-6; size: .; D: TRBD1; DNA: TGTGCTAGTGGTTTCGATGACAGGGTAGAATCACCCCTCCACTTT; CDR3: CASGFDDRVESPLHF
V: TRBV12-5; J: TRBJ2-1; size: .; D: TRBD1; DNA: TGTGCTAGTGGTTTGGGGCAGGGGGCTCGGAATGAGCAGTTCTTC; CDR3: CASGLGQGARNEQFF
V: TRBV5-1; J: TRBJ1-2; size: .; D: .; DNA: TGCGCCAGCAGCCCGGACAGTCTCGACTATGGCTACACCTTC; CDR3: CASSPDSLDYGYTF
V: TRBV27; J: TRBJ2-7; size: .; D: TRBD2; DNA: TGTGCCAGCAGTTCCAGCGGGAGCGGCGAGCAGTACTTC; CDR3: CASSSSGSGEQYF